This TCR beta chain was observed in a study of blood T cell repertoires in COVID-19. The overall study: Samples came from the United States, Italy and Spain, spanning acute and convalescent COVID-19.

This CDR3 comprises 18 residues. V shed 3 bases, J shed 6 bases, and the junction held 18 bases outside the gene matches. CDR1 is SGHDT and CDR2 is YYEEEE in the germline V gene. As handled by the study authors: Counts of nucleated cells, estimated from reference gene primer amplification, were obtained. TCRdb keeps only in-frame clones here, not all; method: immunoSEQ multiplex PCR. V and J calls and clone size are those listed in that table; D and trimming were worked out from the DNA. The data show 200,000 to 250,000 clones, about 88% seen once. The chain combines TRBV5-6 with TRBJ1-1, with 9 bases lining up with TRBD1. The origin of this receptor is a man aged 50 or older with COVID-19, enrolled during active disease. The sample taken for sequencing was peripheral blood. As DNA, the CDR3 is TGTGCCAGCAGCTCATCGAACAGGGGGCTAGGTCGATATGCTGAAGCTTTCTTT. Protein product: CASSSSNRGLGRYAEAFF.